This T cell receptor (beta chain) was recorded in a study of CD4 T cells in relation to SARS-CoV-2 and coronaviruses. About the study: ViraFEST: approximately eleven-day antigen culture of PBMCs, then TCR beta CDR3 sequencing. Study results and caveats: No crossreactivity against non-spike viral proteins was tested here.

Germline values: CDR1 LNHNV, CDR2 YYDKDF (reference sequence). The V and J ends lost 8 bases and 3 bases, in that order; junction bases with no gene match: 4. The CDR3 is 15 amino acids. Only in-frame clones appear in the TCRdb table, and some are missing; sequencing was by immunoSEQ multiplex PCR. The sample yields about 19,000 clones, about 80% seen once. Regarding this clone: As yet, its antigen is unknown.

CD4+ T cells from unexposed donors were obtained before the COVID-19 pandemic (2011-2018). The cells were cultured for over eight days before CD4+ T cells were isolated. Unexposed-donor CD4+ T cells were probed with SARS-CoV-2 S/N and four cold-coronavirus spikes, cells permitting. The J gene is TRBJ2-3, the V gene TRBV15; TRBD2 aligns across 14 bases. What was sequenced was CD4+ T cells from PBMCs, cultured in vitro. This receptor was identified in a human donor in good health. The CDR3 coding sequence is TGTGCCACCGGGACTAGCGGGAGACGGACAGATACGCAGTATTTT. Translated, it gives CATGTSGRRTDTQYF. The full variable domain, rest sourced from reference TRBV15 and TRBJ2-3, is DAMVIQNPRYQVTQFGKPVTLSCSQTLNHNVMYWYQQKSSQAPKLLFHYYDKDFNNEADTPDNFQSRRPNTSFCFLDIRSPGLGDTAMYLCATGTSGRRTDTQYFGPGTRLTVL.